This T cell receptor beta chain is drawn from a study of blood T cell repertoires in COVID-19. Study in general: Sites across the United States, Italy and Spain contributed samples from acute and convalescent COVID-19. The analysed material was cDNA or gDNA that came from T cells, B-cell-depleted T cells, or PBMCs.

As originally analysed: Amplification of reference gene primers provided the estimated nucleated cell counts. Repertoires were generated with immunoSEQ multiplex PCR, while TCRdb's copy carries only in-frame clones and drops some. That table is the source of V, J and clone size, and D and trimming were worked out from the DNA. The sample contains 260,000 or so clones, 82% of which appear only once. Germline CDR1 is SGHTA and CDR2 is FQGNSA. This CDR3 spans 15 amino acids. The V and J ends lost 0 bases and 8 bases, in that order; junction bases with no gene match: 9. The specimen sequenced was peripheral blood. The clonotype comes from a woman in her 70s with acute or convalescent COVID-19. The V and J genes are TRBV7-2 and TRBJ1-2; TRBD1 matches 7 bases. CDR3 region: CASSLAGTALGGYTF. The CDR3 DNA sequence: TGTGCCAGCAGCTTAGCGGGGACAGCCTTAGGGGGCTACACCTTC.